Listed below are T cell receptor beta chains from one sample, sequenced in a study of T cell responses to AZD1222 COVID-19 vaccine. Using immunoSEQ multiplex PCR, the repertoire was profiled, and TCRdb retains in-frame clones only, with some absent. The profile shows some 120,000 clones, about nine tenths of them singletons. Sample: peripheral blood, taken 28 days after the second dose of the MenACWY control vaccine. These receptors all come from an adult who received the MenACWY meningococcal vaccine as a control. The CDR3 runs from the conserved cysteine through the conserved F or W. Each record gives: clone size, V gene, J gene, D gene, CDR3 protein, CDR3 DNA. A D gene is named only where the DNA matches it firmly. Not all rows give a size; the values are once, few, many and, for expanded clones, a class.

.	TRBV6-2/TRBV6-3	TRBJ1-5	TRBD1	CASSYSHGRGGENNQPQHF	TGTGCCAGCAGTTACTCACATGGGCGAGGGGGCGAGAACAATCAGCCCCAGCATTTT
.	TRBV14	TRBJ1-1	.	CASSQYSGTNTEAFF	TGTGCCAGCAGCCAATATTCAGGGACGAACACTGAAGCTTTCTTT
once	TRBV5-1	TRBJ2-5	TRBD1	CASSYDTGAKETQYF	TGCGCCAGCAGCTACGACACAGGGGCCAAAGAGACCCAGTACTTC
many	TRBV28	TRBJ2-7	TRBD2	CASRPTVTSGTHEQYF	TGTGCCAGCAGACCCACGGTCACTAGCGGGACCCACGAGCAGTACTTC
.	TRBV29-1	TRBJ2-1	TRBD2	CSGGSGSFHNEQFF	TGCAGCGGGGGTAGCGGGAGTTTCCACAATGAGCAGTTCTTC
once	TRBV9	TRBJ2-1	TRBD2	CASSALTTSGNYNEQFF	TGTGCCAGCAGCGCGTTAACGACTAGCGGGAACTACAATGAGCAGTTCTTC
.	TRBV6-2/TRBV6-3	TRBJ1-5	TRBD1	CASSYSARHRGINQPQHF	TGTGCCAGCAGTTACTCGGCGCGGCACAGGGGAATCAATCAGCCCCAGCATTTT
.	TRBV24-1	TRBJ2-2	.	CATSKSHGLNTGELFF	TGTGCCACCAGTAAGTCACACGGGTTGAACACCGGGGAGCTGTTTTTT
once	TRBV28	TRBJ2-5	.	CASSIVGPGFPTQYF	TGTGCCAGCAGCATTGTGGGGCCCGGGTTTCCGACCCAGTACTTC
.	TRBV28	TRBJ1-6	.	CASSLEATPNSPLHF	TGTGCCAGCAGTTTAGAGGCAACTCCTAATTCACCCCTCCACTTT
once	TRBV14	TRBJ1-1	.	CASSQDPRVNTEAFF	TGTGCCAGCAGCCAAGATCCTAGGGTGAACACTGAAGCTTTCTTT
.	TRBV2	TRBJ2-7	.	CASSAGPIYEQYF	TGTGCCAGCAGTGCCGGGCCGATCTACGAGCAGTACTTC
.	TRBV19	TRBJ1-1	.	CASNQGPELNTEAFF	TGTGCCAGTAACCAGGGGCCGGAGCTGAACACTGAAGCTTTCTTT
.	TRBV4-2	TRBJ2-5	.	CASSQFRAWETQYF	TGTGCCAGCAGCCAATTCCGGGCCTGGGAGACCCAGTACTTC
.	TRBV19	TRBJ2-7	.	CASSRDGYEQYF	TGTGCCAGTAGTAGAGACGGCTACGAGCAGTACTTC
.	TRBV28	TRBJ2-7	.	CASSLSSYEQYF	TGTGCCAGCAGTTTGTCCTCCTACGAGCAGTACTTC
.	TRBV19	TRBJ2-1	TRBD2	CASSILTSGPPSSYNEQFF	TGTGCCAGTAGTATACTTACTAGCGGTCCTCCTAGCTCCTACAATGAGCAGTTCTTC
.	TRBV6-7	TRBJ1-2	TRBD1	CASSRGLYHGYTF	TGTGCCAGCAGCAGGGGGCTTTATCATGGCTACACCTTC
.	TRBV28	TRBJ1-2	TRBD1	CASSQQGAVRDRGYTF	TGTGCCAGCAGCCAACAGGGGGCCGTCCGGGATAGAGGCTACACCTTC
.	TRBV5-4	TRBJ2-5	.	CASSLGLGALQETQYF	TGTGCCAGCAGCTTGGGACTAGGAGCCCTCCAAGAGACCCAGTACTTC
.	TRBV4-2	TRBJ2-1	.	CASSQAGAPGDEQFF	TGTGCCAGCAGCCAAGCAGGGGCCCCAGGCGATGAGCAGTTCTTC
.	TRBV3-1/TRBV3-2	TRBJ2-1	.	CASSHKPRDIDHNEQFF	TGTGCCAGCAGCCATAAACCGCGGGACATAGACCACAATGAGCAGTTCTTC
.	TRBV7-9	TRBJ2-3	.	CASSPSTGNTQYF	TGTGCCAGCAGCCCGTCCACAGGGAATACGCAGTATTTT
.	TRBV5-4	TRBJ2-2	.	CASSAGTSGITGELFF	TGTGCCAGCAGCGCCGGGACATCGGGGATCACCGGGGAGCTGTTTTTT
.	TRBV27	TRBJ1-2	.	CAILTGSYGYTF	TGTGCCATCCTGACAGGCTCGTATGGCTACACCTTC
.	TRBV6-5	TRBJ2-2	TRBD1	CASRRRTGVTGELFF	TGTGCCAGCAGACGCCGGACAGGGGTCACCGGGGAGCTGTTTTTT
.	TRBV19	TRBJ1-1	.	CASSNHGDTEAFF	TGTGCCAGTAGCAACCATGGGGACACTGAAGCTTTCTTT
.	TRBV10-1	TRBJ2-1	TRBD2	CASNSLGGDEQFF	TGCGCCAGCAATTCCCTGGGGGGGGATGAGCAGTTCTTC
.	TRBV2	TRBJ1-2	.	CASTPAFANYGYTF	TGTGCCAGCACCCCAGCCTTTGCTAACTATGGCTACACCTTC
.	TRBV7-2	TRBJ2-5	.	CASSQRRRVGLEETQYF	TGTGCCAGCAGCCAACGCAGGAGGGTCGGACTCGAAGAGACCCAGTACTTC
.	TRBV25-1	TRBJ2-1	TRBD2	CASSEWTTSGRTNEQFF	TGTGCCAGCAGTGAATGGACTACTAGCGGGAGGACCAATGAGCAGTTCTTC
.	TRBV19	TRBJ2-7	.	CASSGGPRGPYEQYF	TGTGCCAGTAGTGGGGGACCCCGGGGCCCCTACGAGCAGTACTTC
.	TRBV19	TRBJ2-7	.	CASSILYGQGNEQYF	TGTGCCAGTAGTATTTTGTATGGGCAGGGGAACGAGCAGTACTTC
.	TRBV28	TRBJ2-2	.	CASTLRGTGELFF	TGTGCCAGCACCCTAAGGGGCACCGGGGAGCTGTTTTTT
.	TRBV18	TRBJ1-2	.	CASSPPKVSGGKGGYTF	TGTGCCAGCTCACCACCGAAAGTTTCGGGGGGGAAAGGTGGCTACACCTTC
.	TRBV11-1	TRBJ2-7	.	CASSLFSSYEQYF	TGTGCCAGCAGCTTATTCTCTTCCTACGAGCAGTACTTC
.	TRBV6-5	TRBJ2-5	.	CASSYGGGVETQYF	TGTGCCAGCAGTTACGGGGGGGGCGTTGAGACCCAGTACTTC
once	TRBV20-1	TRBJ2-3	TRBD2	CSASSSGSPTDTQYF	TGCAGTGCTAGTTCCAGCGGGAGTCCCACAGATACGCAGTATTTT
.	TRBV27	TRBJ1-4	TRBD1	CASSHRDRYEKLFF	TGTGCCAGCAGTCACCGGGACAGATATGAAAAACTGTTTTTT
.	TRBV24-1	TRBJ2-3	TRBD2	CATSEPSGRADTQYF	TGTGCCACCAGTGAACCTAGCGGGAGGGCAGATACGCAGTATTTT
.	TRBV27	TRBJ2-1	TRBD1	CASSTQGARSYNEQFF	TGTGCCAGCAGTACCCAGGGGGCGCGATCTTACAATGAGCAGTTCTTC
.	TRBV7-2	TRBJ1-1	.	CASSLVVGEAFF	TGTGCCAGCAGCTTAGTGGTCGGCGAAGCTTTCTTT
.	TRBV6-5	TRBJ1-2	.	CASSRNGGFGYTF	TGTGCCAGCAGTCGAAACGGCGGATTTGGCTACACCTTC
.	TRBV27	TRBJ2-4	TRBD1	CASSLKLQGAYIQYF	TGTGCCAGCAGTTTGAAACTACAGGGGGCTTACATTCAGTACTTC
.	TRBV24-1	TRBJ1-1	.	CATSDSRAVPNTEAFF	TGTGCCACCAGTGATTCTAGGGCAGTCCCGAACACTGAAGCTTTCTTT
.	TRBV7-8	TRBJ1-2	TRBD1	CASSLARTGGYGYTF	TGTGCCAGCAGCTTAGCACGGACAGGGGGCTATGGCTACACCTTC
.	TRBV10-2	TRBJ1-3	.	CASTEQARNTIYF	TGCGCCAGCACCGAACAGGCTAGAAACACCATATATTTT
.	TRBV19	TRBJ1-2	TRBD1	CASSTSDRIYGYTF	TGTGCCAGTAGTACCTCGGACAGGATCTATGGCTACACCTTC
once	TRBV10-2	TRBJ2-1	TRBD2	CASRTTSGGAGEQFF	TGCGCCAGCAGGACCACTAGCGGGGGGGCCGGTGAGCAGTTCTTC
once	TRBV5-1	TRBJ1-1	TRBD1	CASSTTGDEAFF	TGCGCCAGCAGTACAACAGGGGATGAAGCTTTCTTT